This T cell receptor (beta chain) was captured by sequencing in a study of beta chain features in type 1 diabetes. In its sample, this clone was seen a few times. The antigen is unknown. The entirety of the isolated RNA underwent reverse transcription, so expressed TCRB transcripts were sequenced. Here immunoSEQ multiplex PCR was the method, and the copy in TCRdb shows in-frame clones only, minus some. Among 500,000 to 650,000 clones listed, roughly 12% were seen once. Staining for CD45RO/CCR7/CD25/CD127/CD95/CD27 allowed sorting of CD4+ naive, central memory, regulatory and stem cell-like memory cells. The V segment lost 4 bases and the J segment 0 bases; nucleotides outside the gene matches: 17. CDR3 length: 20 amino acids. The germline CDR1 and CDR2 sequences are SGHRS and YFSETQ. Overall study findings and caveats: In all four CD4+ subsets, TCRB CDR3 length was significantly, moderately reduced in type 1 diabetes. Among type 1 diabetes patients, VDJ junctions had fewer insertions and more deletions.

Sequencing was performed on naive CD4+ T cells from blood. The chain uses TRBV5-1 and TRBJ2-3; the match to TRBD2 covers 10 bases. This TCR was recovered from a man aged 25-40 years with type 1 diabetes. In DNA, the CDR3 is TGCGCCAGCAGCCCCCAAGGAGTAGCGGGGGGCATCCCTAGCACAGATACGCAGTATTTT. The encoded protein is CASSPQGVAGGIPSTDTQYF.